The 19 T cell receptor beta chains in this list originate from one sample, sequenced in a study of post-analysis software for immune sequencing data. Points from the study as a whole: Relative to controls, patients had roughly five TRBV segments at higher frequency, with TRBV5-6, TRBV5-1 and TRBV20-1 among these.

cDNA libraries for TCR beta contained unique molecular identifiers. MiXCR, applied by TCRdb to the PCR reads, yields one record per CDR3 protein. The sample has about half a million distinct CDR3 sequences; around a third are singletons. These receptors' targets are unknown. Sequencing was done on a sample of blood. All receptors derive from a girl under 18 with multiple sclerosis.

This clonotype was seen only a few times. This chain uses TRBV20-1 with TRBJ2-5; 11 bases line up with TRBD1. Germline trimming cut 5 bases from V and 4 bases from J; bases unmatched to any gene: 3. Germline V gene lookup returns CDR1 DFQATT and CDR2 SNEGSKA (reference sequence). This CDR3 spans 13 amino acids. The DNA for the CDR3 is TGCAGTGCTCCGGGACAGGGGGTAGAGACCCAGTACTTC. This gives the protein CSAPGQGVETQYF.

The V and J genes are TRBV7-6 and TRBJ2-1; 11 bases line up with TRBD2. The CDR3 runs to 17 residues. V shed 1 base and J 5 bases; nucleotides not matched to a gene: 7. In germline, CDR1 is SGHVS, CDR2 FNYEAQ. The chain's CDR3 is CASSLDELAGGDNEQFF. The CDR3 DNA is TGTGCCAGCAGCTTAGACGAGCTAGCGGGGGGAGACAATGAGCAGTTCTTC.

This clonotype was counted a few times. The rearrangement joins TRBV20-1 to TRBJ2-1; TRBD1 might be the D (5 bases). Germline loops: CDR1 DFQATT, CDR2 SNEGSKA (reference sequence). The CDR3 is 15 residues long. Trimming removed 0 bases at V and 7 bases at J, with 16 bases between. The CDR3 nucleotides read TGCAGTGCTAGAGATTTGAACAGGTTCGGTAATGAGCAGTTCTTC. This sequence encodes CSARDLNRFGNEQFF.

This clonotype appeared a few times. The V call is TRBV7-2, the J call TRBJ1-2, with unresolved D. The V end was cut by 1 base, the J end by 8 bases, with 8 bases between. The CDR3 loop spans 12 amino acids. Germline lookup yields CDR1 SGHTA and CDR2 FQGNSA. DNA of the CDR3: TGTGCCAGCAGCTTAGAGGTGGGGGGCTACACCTTC. Translation gives CASSLEVGGYTF.

This clonotype appeared a few times. The chain links TRBV5-1 to TRBJ2-1; TRBD1 agrees at 11 bases. The CDR3 extends over 15 amino acids. V trimming: 3 bases; J trimming: 4 bases; junction bases outside the gene matches: 3. CDR1 is SGHRS, CDR2 YFSETQ, per germline. CDR3 in amino acids: CASSSDRGLYNEQFF. As DNA, the CDR3 is TGCGCCAGCAGCTCGGACAGGGGGCTTTACAATGAGCAGTTCTTC.

The chain links TRBV7-9 to TRBJ1-2, with 7 bases identical to TRBD1. J was trimmed by 8 bases and V by 4 bases; bases with no gene match: 4. Germline CDR1 reads SEHNR; CDR2 reads FQNEAQ (reference sequence). The CDR3 consists of 12 residues. CDR3 protein: CASSSGQIGYTF. In DNA form, the CDR3 reads TGTGCCAGCAGCTCGGGACAGATAGGCTACACCTTC. Drawing the rest from reference TRBV7-9 and TRBJ1-2, the complete variable domain is DTGVSQNPRHKITKRGQNVTFRCDPISEHNRLYWYRQTLGQGPEFLTYFQNEAQLEKSRLLSDRFSAERPKGSFSTLEIQRTEQGDSAMYLCASSSGQIGYTFGSGTRLTVV.

The chain combines TRBV5-1 with TRBJ2-1, with TRBD2 as a possible D gene (6 bases). The CDR3 is 17 amino acids. V lost 4 bases and J lost 5, with 22 bases in between. Germline V gene data show CDR1 as SGHRS and CDR2 as YFSETQ. The CDR3 spells CASSQTLASDTHNEQFF. CDR3 DNA sequence: TGCGCCAGCAGCCAGACTCTGGCTAGCGACACCCACAATGAGCAGTTCTTC.

The chain couples TRBV19 to TRBJ2-6; no firm D call. Germline CDR1 is LNHDA and CDR2 is SQIVND (reference sequence). V lost 3 bases and J lost 0, with 6 bases in between. The CDR3 extends over 15 amino acids. DNA of the CDR3: TGTGCCAGTAGTATTTACATCTCTGGGGCCAACGTCCTGACTTTC. Its protein product is CASSIYISGANVLTF.

V and J are TRBV3-1 and TRBJ2-7; tentative D call: TRBD2 (6 bases). CDR3 length: 16 residues. The V and J ends lost 1 base and 7 bases respectively, with 20 bases between them. Germline V CDR1 and CDR2: LGHDT, YNNKEL (reference sequence). CDR3 nucleotides: TGTGCCAGCAGCCAAGCGACTAGTGGGGGTTACAATGAGCAGTACTTC. It is translated as CASSQATSGGYNEQYF.

This clonotype turned up a few times. This chain connects TRBV5-1 to TRBJ1-1; possibly TRBD1 for D (5 bases). Germline V CDR1 and CDR2: SGHRS, YFSETQ. CDR3 length: 14 amino acids. The V and J ends lost 1 base and 3 bases respectively, with 10 bases between them. Here the CDR3 reads CASSLRWGHTEAFF. The CDR3 DNA follows: TGCGCCAGCAGCTTGAGGTGGGGCCACACTGAAGCTTTCTTT. The variable domain in full, with the rest retrieved from reference TRBV5-1 and TRBJ1-1, is KAGVTQTPRYLIKTRGQQVTLSCSPISGHRSVSWYQQTPGQGLQFLFEYFSETQRNKGNFPGRFSGRQFSNSRSEMNVSTLELGDSALYLCASSLRWGHTEAFFGQGTRLTVV.

The genes are TRBV7-2 and TRBJ2-7, with TRBD2 as a possible D gene (5 bases). This CDR3 is built from 12 residues. The V gene's germline CDR1 is SGHTA and CDR2 FQGNSA. Trimming removed 5 bases at V and 9 bases at J, with 14 bases between. CDR3 in amino acids: CASSAGSSGQYF. The CDR3 DNA follows: TGTGCCAGCAGCGCGGGCTCAAGCGGGCAGTACTTC.

The J gene is TRBJ1-2, the V gene TRBV29-1; the D is unclear. V was cut by 5 bases and J by 9 bases, with 13 bases left in between. The length of the CDR3 is 11 residues. Germline V gene sequence: CDR1 SQVTM, CDR2 ANQGSEA. DNA of the CDR3: TGCAGCGTTTCCAGCTTGTGGAGCTACACCTTC. Amino acid sequence: CSVSSLWSYTF. The whole variable domain, filled in from reference TRBV29-1 and TRBJ1-2, reads SAVISQKPSRDICQRGTSLTIQCQVDSQVTMMFWYRQQPGQSLTLIATANQGSEATYESGFVIDKFPISRPNLTFSTLTVSNMSPEDSSIYLCSVSSLWSYTFGSGTRLTVV.

The chain carries TRBV12-3 or TRBV12-4 and TRBJ1-5, with 12 positions matching TRBD1. V lost 7 bases and J lost 5; bases outside the gene matches: 3. The CDR3 is 14 residues long. The CDR3 sequence: CASKGQGAYQPQHF. CDR3 in DNA: TGTGCCAGCAAGGGACAGGGGGCGTATCAGCCCCAGCATTTT.

This clonotype was detected a few times. The chain is built from TRBV29-1 and TRBJ1-1; D remains ambiguous. Trimming left V 7 bases short and J 6 bases short, with 12 bases between. CDR1 and CDR2 from the germline V gene are SQVTM and ANQGSEA. CDR3 length: 11 residues. The CDR3: CSAASTPEAFF. CDR3 in DNA: TGCAGCGCTGCCTCTACTCCTGAAGCTTTCTTT.

This clonotype was counted a few times. The chain combines TRBV3-1 with TRBJ2-5; D may be TRBD1 (5 bases). Trimming shortened V by 0 bases and J by 5 bases, and 10 bases separated the two germline ends. The CDR3 is 14 amino acids. Germline V gene data show CDR1 as LGHDT and CDR2 as YNNKEL (reference sequence). Written as DNA, the CDR3 is TGTGCCAGCAGCCAAGACAGGGTCGGGGAGACCCAGTACTTC. It specifies CASSQDRVGETQYF.

This clonotype was counted a few times. The chain links TRBV12-3 or TRBV12-4 to TRBJ2-5; D is ambiguous. The V end lost 3 bases, the J end lost 2 bases, and 7 bases lay between the germline ends. This CDR3 comprises 13 residues. This CDR3 reads CASSLNRQETQYF. The CDR3 DNA reads TGTGCCAGCAGTTTGAACAGACAAGAGACCCAGTACTTC.

This rearrangement joins TRBV14 to TRBJ1-2; 9 positions match TRBD1. CDR1 is SGHDN and CDR2 is FVKESK in the germline V gene. Trimming at V came to 1 base and at J to 0 bases, leaving 9 bases not matched to a gene. This CDR3 has 18 amino acids. The CDR3 DNA reads TGTGCCAGCAGCCAAGTCGGGACAGGGCCCGGAGCTAACTATGGCTACACCTTC. Translating it yields CASSQVGTGPGANYGYTF. The whole variable domain, remainder taken from reference TRBV14 and TRBJ1-2, is EAGVTQFPSHSVIEKGQTVTLRCDPISGHDNLYWYRRVMGKEIKFLLHFVKESKQDESGMPNNRFLAERTGGTYSTLKVQPAELEDSGVYFCASSQVGTGPGANYGYTFGSGTRLTVV.

This chain links TRBV7-9 with TRBJ2-5, with 10 bases fitting TRBD1. The germline V gene encodes CDR1 SEHNR and CDR2 FQNEAQ (reference sequence). This CDR3 has 15 amino acids. This CDR3 reads CVGQWGQGLEETQYF. In DNA form, the CDR3 reads TGTGTCGGACAGTGGGGACAGGGGTTGGAAGAGACCCAGTACTTC.

The V call is TRBV10-3, the J call TRBJ2-1; perhaps TRBD2 as D (6 bases). Germline V gene data show CDR1 as ENHRY and CDR2 as SYGVKD. The V and J ends lost 8 bases and 5 bases respectively, with 13 bases between them. This CDR3 is 13 amino acids long. The CDR3 protein is CAIAGGADNEQFF. In nucleotides, the CDR3 is TGTGCCATCGCAGGCGGGGCTGACAATGAGCAGTTCTTC.